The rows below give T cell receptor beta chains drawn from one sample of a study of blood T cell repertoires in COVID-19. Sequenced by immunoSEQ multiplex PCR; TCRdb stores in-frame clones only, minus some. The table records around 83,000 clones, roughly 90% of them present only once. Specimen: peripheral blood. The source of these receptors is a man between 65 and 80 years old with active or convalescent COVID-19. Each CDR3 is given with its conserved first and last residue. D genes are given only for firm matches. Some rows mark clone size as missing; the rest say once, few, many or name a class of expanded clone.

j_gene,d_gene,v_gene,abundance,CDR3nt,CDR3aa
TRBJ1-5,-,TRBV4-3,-,TGCGCCAGCAGCCAAGATTTGGACAGACCTAATCAGCCCCAGCATTTT,CASSQDLDRPNQPQHF
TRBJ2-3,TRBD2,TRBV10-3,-,TGTGCCATCAGTATGACTAGCGGGAGCACAGATACGCAGTATTTT,CAISMTSGSTDTQYF
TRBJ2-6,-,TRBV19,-,TGTGCCAGTACCACAGGGACTGGGGCCAACGTCCTGACTTTC,CASTTGTGANVLTF
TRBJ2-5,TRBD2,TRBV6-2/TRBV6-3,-,TGTGCCAGCAGTTTAGCGGGAGCAAGAGAGACCCAGTACTTC,CASSLAGARETQYF
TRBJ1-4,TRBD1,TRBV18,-,TGTGCCAGCTCACTGGGACAGATTGTGGCTAATGAAAAACTGTTTTTT,CASSLGQIVANEKLFF
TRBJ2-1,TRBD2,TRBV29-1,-,TGCAGCGTTGGGGGACTAGACCCTAGGGAGCAGTTCTTC,CSVGGLDPREQFF
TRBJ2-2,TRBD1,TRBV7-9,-,TGTGCCAGCAGAAAAAAGGGGGCAGGGGCGAACACCGGGGAGCTGTTTTTT,CASRKKGAGANTGELFF
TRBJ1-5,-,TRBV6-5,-,TGTGCCAGCAGTTACTCGACCAGGGGCAATCAGCCCCAGCATTTT,CASSYSTRGNQPQHF
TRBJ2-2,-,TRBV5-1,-,TGCGCCAGCAGCCTAGACTCCCCCGGGGAGCTGTTTTTT,CASSLDSPGELFF
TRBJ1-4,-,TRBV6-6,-,TGTGCCAGCAGTCCCTTCGGCACCGACTTCGGCAAAAATGAAAAACTGTTTTTT,CASSPFGTDFGKNEKLFF
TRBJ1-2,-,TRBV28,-,TGTGCCAGCAGTTTAGGGGCGGATAACTATGGCTACACCTTC,CASSLGADNYGYTF
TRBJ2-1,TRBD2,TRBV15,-,TGTGCCACCAGCAGAGATTCAAGAACTAGCGGAGAGCAGTTCTTC,CATSRDSRTSGEQFF
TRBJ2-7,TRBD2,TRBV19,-,TGTGCCAGTAGTGTACTTACTAGCGGCCCCTACGAGCAGTACTTC,CASSVLTSGPYEQYF
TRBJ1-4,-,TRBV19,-,TGTGCCAGTAGTACGATGAAGCAGGTTGAAAAACTGTTTTTT,CASSTMKQVEKLFF
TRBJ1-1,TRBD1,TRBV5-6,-,TGTGCCAGCAGCCTGGGACAGGTGAACACTGAAGCTTTCTTT,CASSLGQVNTEAFF
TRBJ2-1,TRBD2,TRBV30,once,TGTGCCTGGACACGGGGGGTAGGGTACAATGAGCAGTTCTTC,CAWTRGVGYNEQFF
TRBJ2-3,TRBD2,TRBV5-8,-,TGTGCCAGCAGACGACTAGCGGGACTCACAGATACGCAGTATTTT,CASRRLAGLTDTQYF
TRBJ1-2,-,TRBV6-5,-,TGTGCCAGCAGTTACTCCTCCGGACTGATGGATTATGGCTACACCTTC,CASSYSSGLMDYGYTF
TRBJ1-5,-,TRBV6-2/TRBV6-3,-,TGTGCCAGCAGTTCCGGGTCGGATTATCAGCCCCAGCATTTT,CASSSGSDYQPQHF
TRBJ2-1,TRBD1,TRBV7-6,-,TGTGCCAGCAGCTTATTAGAACGGGACAGGGTGAATGAGCAGTTCTTC,CASSLLERDRVNEQFF
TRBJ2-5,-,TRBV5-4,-,TGTGCCAGCAGCTTGAGGTCAGGCCAAGAGACCCAGTACTTC,CASSLRSGQETQYF
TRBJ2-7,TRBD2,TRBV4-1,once,TGCGCCAGCAGCCAACCCTCCTTAGCGGGAGCCCTCTACGAGCAGTACTTC,CASSQPSLAGALYEQYF
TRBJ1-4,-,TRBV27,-,TGTGCCAGCAGACGACTTACCCCGTTGGGTAATGAAAAACTGTTTTTT,CASRRLTPLGNEKLFF
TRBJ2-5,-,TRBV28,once,TGTGCCAGCAGTCCACACCCCACCGCCCCAGAGACCCAGTACTTC,CASSPHPTAPETQYF
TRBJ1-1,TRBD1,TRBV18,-,TGTGCCAGCTCAATTTTGCCGGGACAGGGCTCCACTGAAGCTTTCTTT,CASSILPGQGSTEAFF
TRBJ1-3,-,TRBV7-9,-,TGTGCCAGCCCTACTGGAAACACCATATATTTT,CASPTGNTIYF
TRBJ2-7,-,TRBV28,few,TGTGCCAGCAGTTATCCCCAGAACCCCTACGAGCAGTACTTC,CASSYPQNPYEQYF